Shown below are 29 T cell receptor beta chains from a single sample sequenced in a study of CD8 T cells in Susac syndrome. Random hexamers were used to reverse transcribe the RNA input (about 0.5 to 1 ug). TCRdb recomputed calls from the immunoSEQ multiplex PCR reads with MiXCR, one row per CDR3 protein. Of roughly 150,000 distinct CDR3 sequences listed, 92% are singletons. Sequenced material: CD4+ T cells from PBMCs. The receptors stem from a human donor in good health.

This chain connects TRBV19 to TRBJ2-2, with a tentative D call TRBD1 (5 bases). The CDR3 totals 14 residues. CDR1 and CDR2 from the germline V gene are LNHDA and SQIVND (reference sequence). V was cut by 8 bases and J by 4 bases, with 14 bases left in between. CDR3 amino acids: CASRLGLATGELFF. The CDR3 DNA sequence: TGTGCCAGTCGGTTGGGGCTGGCCACCGGGGAGCTGTTTTTT.

The chain combines TRBV6-5 with TRBJ1-1; no definite D call. CDR1 and CDR2 from the germline V gene are MNHEY and SVGAGI. The CDR3 runs to 16 residues. V dropped 0 bases and J dropped 0 bases, with 11 bases sitting between them. DNA of the CDR3: TGTGCCAGCAGTTACTCGATTGGACCGATGAACACTGAAGCTTTCTTT. Translating gives CASSYSIGPMNTEAFF.

The chain recombines TRBV5-6 with TRBJ2-7, with 8 bases identical to TRBD1. V gave up 5 bases and J gave up 3 bases; unmatched junction bases: 10. Per germline, CDR1 SGHDT and CDR2 YYEEEE. The CDR3 is 15 residues long. The CDR3: CASRAGTGGVYEQYF. CDR3 DNA sequence: TGTGCCAGCAGAGCCGGGACAGGTGGAGTCTACGAGCAGTACTTC. Variable domain in full (rest from reference TRBV5-6 and TRBJ2-7): DAGVTQSPTHLIKTRGQQVTLRCSPKSGHDTVSWYQQALGQGPQFIFQYYEEEERQRGNFPDRFSGHQFPNYSSELNVNALLLGDSALYLCASRAGTGGVYEQYFGPGTRLTVT.

The genes are TRBV2 and TRBJ2-1, with TRBD1 identical over 7 bases. CDR1 is SNHLY, CDR2 FYNNEI, per germline. V shed 2 bases, J shed 3 bases, and the junction held 7 bases outside the gene matches. There are 16 residues in the CDR3. CDR3 bases: TGTGCCAGCAGTGAACCGGCAGGGGGTGACTACAATGAGCAGTTCTTC. It encodes CASSEPAGGDYNEQFF.

The J gene is TRBJ2-7, the V gene TRBV2, with TRBD1 matching 9 bases. The CDR3 covers 13 residues. V gave up 8 bases and J gave up 5 bases; unmatched junction bases: 7. The germline V gene has CDR1 SNHLY and CDR2 FYNNEI. The CDR3 loop is CASRRTGEHEQYF. The CDR3 DNA reads as TGTGCCAGCCGGCGGACAGGGGAGCACGAGCAGTACTTC.

The V and J genes are TRBV28 and TRBJ2-1; D uncertain. V was pared by 7 bases and J by 3 bases, with 19 bases between. The CDR3 totals 16 residues. Germline V gene lookup returns CDR1 MDHEN and CDR2 SYDVKM. CDR3 nucleotide sequence: TGTGCCAGCACCGCTCCGGGTCCACCCTTCTACAATGAGCAGTTCTTC. It is translated as CASTAPGPPFYNEQFF.

This chain connects TRBV5-4 to TRBJ2-7; 8 nucleotides match TRBD1. Germline V gives CDR1 SGHNT, CDR2 YYREEE (reference sequence). V trimming: 5 bases; J trimming: 8 bases; junction bases outside the gene matches: 18. CDR3 length: 16 residues. The CDR3 coding sequence is TGTGCCAGCAGGCGAGGCCGGACAGGGATGCTTGAGAAGCAGTACTTC. It specifies CASRRGRTGMLEKQYF.

The DNA for the CDR3 is TGCAGTGCTAGCAGGGGCCCGACAGAAGCGCGCGCTGAAGCTTTCTTT. Its translation is CSASRGPTEARAEAFF. The chain recombines TRBV20-1 with TRBJ1-1, with D possibly TRBD1 on 6 matching bases. The ends were cut back, 3 bases at V and 6 bases at J, with 23 bases in the middle. Germline values: CDR1 DFQATT, CDR2 SNEGSKA (reference sequence). The CDR3 is made up of 16 amino acids.

The gene calls are TRBV30 and TRBJ1-3, with D uncertain. The CDR3 consists of 12 residues. V lost 0 bases and J 4 bases, leaving 4 bases between the germline ends. The germline V gene encodes CDR1 GTSNPN and CDR2 SVGIG (reference sequence). For the CDR3, the DNA is TGTGCCTGGAGTGTAAAGGGAAACACCATATATTTT. Protein: CAWSVKGNTIYF.

The chain combines TRBV3-1 with TRBJ2-2; TRBD2 matches at 7 bases. The CDR3 runs to 16 residues. Germline lookup yields CDR1 LGHDT and CDR2 YNNKEL (reference sequence). The trim removed 7 bases at V and 4 bases at J, leaving 12 bases unmatched. CDR3 coding DNA: TGTGCCAGCACCCTCGGGGCTAGCGGCATCACCGGGGAGCTGTTTTTT. This encodes CASTLGASGITGELFF.

The chain employs TRBV9 and TRBJ2-4; D is unclear. V dropped 4 bases and J dropped 8 bases, with 16 bases sitting between them. The germline gives CDR1 SGDLS, CDR2 YYNGEE. This CDR3 contains 14 residues. CDR3 protein: CASSPTRANYIQYF. Written as DNA, the CDR3 is TGTGCCAGCAGCCCTACCAGAGCAAATTACATTCAGTACTTC. The variable domain in full, completed from reference TRBV9 and TRBJ2-4, reads DSGVTQTPKHLITATGQRVTLRCSPRSGDLSVYWYQQSLDQGLQFLIQYYNGEERAKGNILERFSAQQFPDLHSELNLSSLELGDSALYFCASSPTRANYIQYFGAGTRLSVL.

This clonotype has only one observation. The chain combines TRBV12-3 or TRBV12-4 with TRBJ2-2; D possibly corresponds to TRBD1 (5 bases). The CDR3 has 15 residues. The V end lost 4 bases, the J end lost 0 bases, and 9 bases lay between the germline ends. The CDR3 nucleotides read TGTGCCAGCAGTTATTCAGGGTCGAACACCGGGGAGCTGTTTTTT. Translated, it gives CASSYSGSNTGELFF.

The CDR3 loop reads CATSDSPGQGARTDTQYF. The CDR3 DNA sequence: TGTGCCACCAGTGATTCTCCGGGACAGGGGGCTCGCACAGATACGCAGTATTTT. The chain couples TRBV24-1 to TRBJ2-3; 12 nucleotides match TRBD1. V lost 2 bases, J lost 1 base, and 6 bases stayed unmatched. In germline, CDR1 is KGHDR, CDR2 SFDVKD. This CDR3 region has 18 residues.

Only one count was recorded for this clonotype. The rearrangement uses TRBV28 and TRBJ2-7; 11 positions match TRBD1. The length of the CDR3 is 15 residues. Unmatched junction bases numbered 7, after V lost 6 bases and J lost 3 bases. Per germline, CDR1 MDHEN and CDR2 SYDVKM. The CDR3 loop reads CASRLPGQGGYEQYF. CDR3 nucleotides: TGTGCCAGCAGATTGCCGGGACAGGGGGGCTACGAGCAGTACTTC.

V is TRBV30 and J is TRBJ2-7, with a possible D match to TRBD2 (5 bases). CDR1 and CDR2 (germline): GTSNPN, SVGIG (reference sequence). The CDR3 totals 14 residues. Trimming took 4 bases from V and 2 from J, leaving 15 bases between them. As DNA, the CDR3 is TGTGCCTGGAACCGACACCCGACTACCTACGAGCAGTACTTC. Its translation: CAWNRHPTTYEQYF. The complete variable domain, with remaining parts taken from reference TRBV30 and TRBJ2-7, reads SQTIHQWPATLVQPVGSPLSLECTVEGTSNPNLYWYRQAAGRGLQLLFYSVGIGQISSEVPQNLSASRPQDRQFILSSKKLLLSDSGFYLCAWNRHPTTYEQYFGPGTRLTVT.

The chain couples TRBV30 to TRBJ1-5; no firm D call. Germline V gene data show CDR1 as GTSNPN and CDR2 as SVGIG (reference sequence). CDR3 length: 15 amino acids. Between the trimmed V and J ends, which lost 2 bases and 4 bases, there was a span of 15 bases. The CDR3 loop reads CAWSNGRRLNQPQHF. The CDR3 DNA reads as TGTGCCTGGAGTAACGGCCGACGGTTGAATCAGCCCCAGCATTTT.

The CDR3 loop reads CASSLAEGDTEAFF. The DNA for the CDR3 is TGCGCCAGCAGCTTAGCAGAGGGGGACACTGAAGCTTTCTTT. This chain links TRBV5-1 with TRBJ1-1; TRBD1 might be the D (6 bases). V was clipped by 2 bases and J by 3 bases, with 11 bases between them. CDR1 and CDR2 from the germline V gene are SGHRS and YFSETQ. The CDR3 has 14 amino acids.

This chain uses TRBV20-1 with TRBJ1-5; maybe TRBD1 (6 bases). Trimming pared 3 bases from V and 2 bases from J, leaving 8 bases between. Germline V lookup: CDR1 DFQATT, CDR2 SNEGSKA (reference sequence). The CDR3 contains 13 residues. CDR3 sequence: CSARAGGNQPQHF. The CDR3 nucleotides are TGCAGTGCTAGGGCAGGGGGCAATCAGCCCCAGCATTTT.

This rearrangement joins TRBV24-1 to TRBJ2-5; 12 bases are a match to TRBD1. J lost 3 bases, V lost 9 bases, and 10 bases had no gene match. CDR1 and CDR2 from the germline V gene are KGHDR and SFDVKD. This CDR3 has 16 amino acids. CDR3 region: CATSGGTGGLKETQYF. In nucleotides, the CDR3 is TGTGCCACCTCCGGTGGGACAGGGGGCCTCAAAGAGACCCAGTACTTC.

The CDR3 spells CASSFRAANTEAFF. DNA for the CDR3: TGTGCCAGCAGTTTTCGTGCAGCGAACACTGAAGCTTTCTTT. This rearrangement joins TRBV12-3 or TRBV12-4 to TRBJ1-1; D uncertain. This CDR3 is built from 14 residues. Trimming cost V 3 bases and J 1 base, with 9 bases left between them.

The gene calls are TRBV13 and TRBJ1-1; perhaps TRBD1 as D (5 bases). The CDR3 runs 14 residues. CDR1 is PRHDT and CDR2 is FYEKMQ in the germline V gene (reference sequence). V lost 5 bases and J 3 bases, leaving 13 bases between the germline ends. For the CDR3, the DNA is TGTGCCAGCAGCCTCAACCGGGACGACACTGAAGCTTTCTTT. As protein: CASSLNRDDTEAFF. Full variable domain (missing parts from reference TRBV13 and TRBJ1-1): AAGVIQSPRHLIKEKRETATLKCYPIPRHDTVYWYQQGPGQDPQFLISFYEKMQSDKGSIPDRFSAQQFSDYHSELNMSSLELGDSALYFCASSLNRDDTEAFFGQGTRLTVV.

Only one count was recorded for this clonotype. This chain joins TRBV4-3 and TRBJ2-3, with no clear D. With 2 bases removed from V and 1 base from J, the gap between germline ends came to 10 bases. Germline assignment: CDR1 LGHNA and CDR2 YSLEER. The CDR3 sequence is 15 residues long. CDR3 in DNA: TGCGCCAGCAGCCAAAACATCCAAGGCACAGATACGCAGTATTTT. Translating gives CASSQNIQGTDTQYF.

This rearrangement joins TRBV27 to TRBJ1-2; no reliable D call. V shed 4 bases and J shed 3 bases, with 12 bases lying between them. The CDR3 covers 14 residues. Germline CDR1 MNHEY, CDR2 SMNVEV (reference sequence). CDR3 protein: CASSSGNGYYGYTF. CDR3 DNA: TGTGCCAGCAGTTCGGGCAACGGGTACTATGGCTACACCTTC.

The chain joins TRBV6-5 to TRBJ2-2; maybe TRBD1 (5 bases). Deletions cut 2 bases from V and 1 base from J, with 14 bases between. The CDR3 loop spans 17 amino acids. Per the germline V gene, CDR1 is MNHEY and CDR2 is SVGAGI. For the CDR3, the DNA is TGTGCCAGCAGTTACCAATCCGGGCAGGGGAACACCGGGGAGCTGTTTTTT. Protein sequence: CASSYQSGQGNTGELFF.

In nucleotides, the CDR3 is TGCAGTGCTAGCCAGACCGGGGAGCTGTTTTTT. It translates to CSASQTGELFF. The chain recombines TRBV20-1 with TRBJ2-2; no definite D call. The CDR3 consists of 11 residues. Germline values: CDR1 DFQATT, CDR2 SNEGSKA (reference sequence). Trimming stripped 3 bases from V and 5 bases from J, with 4 bases between.

The V call is TRBV7-8, the J call TRBJ1-2, with unresolved D. Germline loops: CDR1 SGHVS, CDR2 FQNEAQ. V lost 0 bases and J 3 bases, leaving 20 bases between the germline ends. The CDR3 extends over 18 amino acids. The CDR3 coding sequence is TGTGCCAGCAGCTTAGCGCGCCGGTTTCGGGGAAAGGACTATGGCTACACCTTC. Residues: CASSLARRFRGKDYGYTF.

The CDR3 DNA is TGTGCCAGCAGCCAAGATTCTGCGGGGTACAATGAGCAGTTCTTC. Translation gives CASSQDSAGYNEQFF. V usage is TRBV14 and J usage is TRBJ2-1, with D possibly being TRBD2 (6 bases). The CDR3 is 15 amino acids. Germline-derived CDR1 and CDR2 are SGHDN and FVKESK. Trimming took off 0 bases at V and 4 bases at J, with 10 bases between the two ends.

The V gene is TRBV6-2 or TRBV6-3, the J gene TRBJ1-5; the D is unclear. Germline CDR1 MNHEY, CDR2 SVGEGT. The V end was cut by 5 bases, the J end by 0 bases, with 8 bases between. The length of the CDR3 is 14 residues. The CDR3 here is CASSTGNSNQPQHF. The CDR3 nucleotides read TGTGCCAGCAGTACCGGCAATAGCAATCAGCCCCAGCATTTT.

The chain couples TRBV28 to TRBJ2-7, with 12 nucleotides matching TRBD1. Per the germline V gene, CDR1 is MDHEN and CDR2 is SYDVKM. The trim removed 4 bases at V and 5 bases at J, leaving 9 bases unmatched. The CDR3 has 16 residues. DNA for the CDR3: TGTGCCAGCAGTTCTCCGGGACAGGGGGCTAATGACGAGCAGTACTTC. It translates to CASSSPGQGANDEQYF.